This entry concerns a single TCR beta chain. Its antigen is not known. 5'RACE template switching added a universal primer site and UMIs to TCR cDNA. TCRdb itself ran the 5' RACE reads through MiXCR, one entry per CDR3 protein. This sample has about 300,000 distinct CDR3 sequences, with approximately 8% found just once. The sample originates from a study of T cells after yellow fever vaccination. Looking at the study overall: It was SMART-Seq v4 Ultra Low Input that prepared the fractions with low cell numbers. Regarding the study as a whole: Contaminants from the bulk population, in the form of abundant clonotypes, could be found in FACS-sorted repertoires. At approximately 95% for CD4 and 88% for CD8, most primary-vaccination clones showed up again after the booster.

CDR1 is MNHNY and CDR2 is SVGAGI in the germline V gene (reference sequence). Trimming took off 10 bases at V and 2 bases at J, with 15 bases between the two ends. The CDR3 consists of 14 residues. Sequencing used CD4+ T cells sorted from PBMCs, obtained 5 days after the yellow fever booster vaccination. The sequence came from a man aged 18 to 29 who received the YFV17D yellow fever vaccine. This chain links TRBV6-6 with TRBJ2-1, with no clear D. CDR3 nucleotides: TGTGCCACCGCACCAGAGTTCCCCTACAATGAGCAGTTCTTC. It yields the protein CATAPEFPYNEQFF.